This entry features one TCR beta chain sequence. These data come from a study of blood T cell repertoires in COVID-19. Study-wide context: The analysed material was cDNA or gDNA that came from T cells, B-cell-depleted T cells, or PBMCs.

Living in under 30 US areas, the participants were between 18 and 89 years of age. Participant reports of clinical history set cohort assignment. In the source study's methods: It was from reference gene primer amplification that nucleated cell counts were estimated. The protocol was immunoSEQ multiplex PCR, while the TCRdb copy is restricted to in-frame clones and leaves out a portion. Clonal size and the V and J genes are those of that table, whereas D and trimming came from the DNA. Of approximately 210,000 clones listed, roughly four fifths are singletons. CDR1 SGHRS and CDR2 YFSETQ come from the germline V gene. This CDR3 spans 17 amino acids. J lost 4 bases, V lost 4 bases, and 10 bases had no gene match.

The rearrangement uses TRBV5-1 and TRBJ2-1; 11 bases are shared with TRBD2. The sample comprised PBMCs or T cells enriched from blood (not recorded which). The sequence was collected from a woman aged 60-75 years who had recovered from COVID-19. Written as DNA, the CDR3 is TGCGCCAGCAGCGTGACTAGCGGGGAGTATACATACAATGAGCAGTTCTTC. This translates into CASSVTSGEYTYNEQFF.